A single sample is the source of the 10 T cell receptor beta chains below, sequenced in a study of T-cell reconstitution after alpha-beta-depleted transplantation in children. Unique molecular identifiers were incorporated during preparation of the TCRbeta library. TCRdb re-called the PCR reads with MiXCR, one entry per CDR3 protein. The sample has some 550,000 distinct CDR3 sequences, around 23% seen once. Source: PBMCs, mostly from graft donor cells, taken 360 days after TCRalphabeta/CD19-depleted stem cell transplant. Receptor source: a boy in the first two years of life who had a stem cell transplant for acute myeloid leukemia, so the T cells may come from the graft donor.

This clonotype was detected ten times or more. The chain carries TRBV3-1 and TRBJ2-3; unclear D gene. The CDR3 extends over 15 amino acids. Germline V gene lookup returns CDR1 LGHDT and CDR2 YNNKEL (reference sequence). The germline V and J ends were trimmed by 6 bases and 1 base, with 14 bases remaining between them. CDR3 DNA sequence: TGTGCCAGCAGTCCCGGACGGATCCGCACAGATACGCAGTATTTT. Translating gives CASSPGRIRTDTQYF.

This chain links TRBV20-1 with TRBJ2-7; 11 positions agree with TRBD1. The J segment lost 0 bases and the V segment lost 3 bases, leaving 4 bases of the junction unmatched. The CDR3 extends over 15 amino acids. The germline V gene has CDR1 DFQATT and CDR2 SNEGSKA (reference sequence). As DNA, the CDR3 is TGCAGTGCTAGGGACAGGGGGCTCTCCTCCTACGAGCAGTACTTC. It yields the protein CSARDRGLSSYEQYF.

The CDR3 DNA reads TGCAGTGCTAGAGTCGGGGGGTTCAGGAATGAGCAGTTCTTC. This codes for CSARVGGFRNEQFF. V gene TRBV20-1 combines with J gene TRBJ2-1; 7 bases map to TRBD2. Germline lookup yields CDR1 DFQATT and CDR2 SNEGSKA (reference sequence). Trimming cost V 1 base and J 7 bases; bases outside gene matches: 7. The CDR3 contains 14 residues.

This clonotype was seen repeatedly, ten times or more. V and J are TRBV5-1 and TRBJ1-6, with D possibly matching TRBD1 (5 bases). Germline V gene lookup returns CDR1 SGHRS and CDR2 YFSETQ. The V end was cut by 4 bases, the J end by 7 bases, with 12 bases between. The CDR3 sequence is 14 residues long. CDR3 residues: CASSGGLGNSPLHF. CDR3 sequence (DNA): TGCGCCAGCAGCGGGGGACTGGGGAATTCACCCCTCCACTTT.

The chain couples TRBV4-2 to TRBJ2-3; TRBD2 agrees at 8 bases. CDR3 size: 18 residues. V was pared by 0 bases and J by 0 bases, with 8 bases of the junction left unmatched. Per germline, CDR1 LGHNA and CDR2 YNFKEQ. CDR3 nucleotide sequence: TGTGCCAGCAGCCAAGACCGGAGCGGGGGCCTTAGCACAGATACGCAGTATTTT. Protein sequence: CASSQDRSGGLSTDTQYF.

This chain connects TRBV7-2 to TRBJ2-1; the match to TRBD2 covers 15 bases. J lost 1 base, V lost 6 bases, and 7 bases had no gene match. Germline CDR1 SGHTA, CDR2 FQGNSA. This CDR3 contains 18 residues. This CDR3 reads CASRRTGTSGGSYNEQFF. DNA of the CDR3: TGTGCCAGCAGACGAACCGGGACTAGCGGGGGGTCCTACAATGAGCAGTTCTTC.

V usage is TRBV20-1 and J usage is TRBJ1-4; D is unresolved. The V end lost 6 bases, the J end lost 6 bases, and 14 bases lay between the germline ends. The germline CDR1 and CDR2 sequences are DFQATT and SNEGSKA (reference sequence). This CDR3 spans 13 amino acids. CDR3 nucleotide sequence: TGCAGTGCCCTCGGGAGTGCTGATGAAAAACTGTTTTTT. Translated, it gives CSALGSADEKLFF.

J is TRBJ2-7 and V is TRBV11-3, with TRBD2 as a possible D gene (6 bases). Germline CDR1 reads SGHNT; CDR2 reads YENEEA. Deletions cut 3 bases from V and 1 base from J, with 10 bases between. This CDR3 comprises 14 residues. CDR3 residues: CASSFQGLSYEQYF. CDR3 DNA sequence: TGTGCCAGCAGCTTCCAGGGACTTTCCTACGAGCAGTACTTC.

The V gene is TRBV4-3, the J gene TRBJ2-3; D is perhaps TRBD1 or TRBD2 (5 bases each). V dropped 2 bases and J dropped 6 bases, with 15 bases sitting between them. Germline V gene sequence: CDR1 LGHNA, CDR2 YSLEER. The CDR3 covers 15 residues. The CDR3 DNA is TGCGCCAGCAGCCAACAAGTGGGGGTCGAGGATACGCAGTATTTT. Translated, it gives CASSQQVGVEDTQYF.

The table lists this clonotype with many counts. This chain connects TRBV20-1 to TRBJ2-1; a possible D gene is TRBD2 (6 bases). Germline CDR1 and CDR2: DFQATT and SNEGSKA (reference sequence). The CDR3 length is 13 residues. Trimming removed 6 bases at V and 3 bases at J, with 12 bases between. The CDR3 spells CSAEGTDYNEQFF. CDR3 coding DNA: TGCAGTGCAGAGGGGACTGACTACAATGAGCAGTTCTTC.